This T cell receptor (beta chain) was sequenced during a study of T cell clonotyping in hematopoietic cell transplantation. Sequencing was performed with immunoSEQ multiplex PCR; in TCRdb, only in-frame clones are kept and a portion is missing. The data contain approximately 75,000 clones, over 90% of them singletons. The CDR3 spans 14 residues. Germline CDR1 is SGHKS and CDR2 is YYEKEE (reference sequence). With 4 bases clipped from V and 4 bases from J, the junction kept 5 bases outside the gene matches. Sequences were obtained from peripheral blood mononuclear cells. V gene TRBV5-5 combines with J gene TRBJ1-1; 9 bases line up with TRBD1. The TCR originated in a man aged 50-59 years in good health. Some clones in this sample may be carry-over from other donors' samples. CDR3 region: CASSVQGASTEAFF. CDR3 in DNA: TGTGCCAGCAGCGTACAGGGGGCCAGCACTGAAGCTTTCTTT. The full variable domain, in which reference TRBV5-5 and TRBJ1-1 provide the parts outside the CDR3, is DAGVTQSPTHLIKTRGQQVTLRCSPISGHKSVSWYQQVLGQGPQFIFQYYEKEERGRGNFPDRFSARQFPNYSSELNVNALLLGDSALYLCASSVQGASTEAFFGQGTRLTVV.